This entry lists 20 T cell receptor beta chains sequenced from one sample in a study of beta chain features in type 1 diabetes. These receptors have no known antigen. As every portion of the isolated RNA was reverse transcribed, the sequencing read expressed TCRB transcripts. TCRdb keeps only in-frame clones here, not all; method: immunoSEQ multiplex PCR. Counted here are around 310,000 clones, less than 15% occurring once; the ten biggest clones make up 0.015%. Notes on the study in general: Shortening of TCRB CDR3s, moderate but significant, appeared in all four CD4+ subsets of Type 1 diabetes patients.

Sequenced sample: naive CD4+ T cells from blood. Source of these receptors: a woman aged 18-30 years with type 1 diabetes.

This clone was counted only a few times. The rearrangement joins TRBV7-9 to TRBJ2-1; maybe TRBD1 (5 bases). Looked up from germline, CDR1 is SEHNR and CDR2 is FQNEAQ (reference sequence). V lost 4 bases to trimming and J lost 5 bases, with 15 bases between them. This CDR3 spans 15 amino acids. The CDR3 loop is CASSSRTRADNEQFF. The CDR3 DNA sequence: TGTGCCAGCAGCTCCCGGACACGCGCCGACAATGAGCAGTTCTTC. The whole variable domain, remainder taken from reference TRBV7-9 and TRBJ2-1, is DTGVSQNPRHKITKRGQNVTFRCDPISEHNRLYWYRQTLGQGPEFLTYFQNEAQLEKSRLLSDRFSAERPKGSFSTLEIQRTEQGDSAMYLCASSSRTRADNEQFFGPGTRLTVL.

The V gene is TRBV25-1, the J gene TRBJ2-1; 7 bases agree with TRBD2. The CDR3 extends over 16 amino acids. Germline-derived CDR1 and CDR2 are MGHDK and SYGVNS. The V and J ends lost 8 bases and 9 bases, in that order; junction bases with no gene match: 19. The DNA for the CDR3 is TGTGCCAGCGGGTTAGATGGCGGGAGATCTTCACGTGAGCAGTTCTTC. As protein: CASGLDGGRSSREQFF.

This clone has just a few counts. The gene calls are TRBV18 and TRBJ1-1; D remains ambiguous. Germline CDR1 KGHSH, CDR2 LQKENI. The CDR3 is made up of 13 amino acids. The V end was cut by 1 base, the J end by 3 bases, with 6 bases between. The CDR3, as DNA: TGTGCCAGCTCACCACAGCTGGACACTGAAGCTTTCTTT. Translated, it gives CASSPQLDTEAFF.

This clone showed up just once. The sample contains more than one DNA sequence encoding this CDR3. J is TRBJ2-3 and V is TRBV5-1; 9 bases match TRBD2. Per germline, CDR1 SGHRS and CDR2 YFSETQ. CDR3 size: 15 residues. The ends lost 3 bases at V and 1 base at J; junction bases unmatched: 3. In DNA form, the CDR3 reads TGCGCCAGCAGCTCCCGGACTAGCGGCACAGATACGCAGTATTTT. It specifies CASSSRTSGTDTQYF.

V is TRBV19 and J is TRBJ2-7; 8 bases line up with TRBD2. J lost 5 bases, V lost 3 bases, and 9 bases had no gene match. The CDR3 extends over 15 amino acids. CDR1 is LNHDA and CDR2 is SQIVND in the germline V gene (reference sequence). This CDR3 is CASSMSARRGDEQYF. The CDR3 coding sequence is TGTGCCAGTAGTATGTCGGCTCGGCGGGGGGACGAGCAGTACTTC.

This clone has just a few counts. The chain is built from TRBV9 and TRBJ2-2; D gene uncertain. The ends were cut back, 0 bases at V and 6 bases at J, with 9 bases in the middle. Germline CDR1 is SGDLS and CDR2 is YYNGEE. The CDR3 is 14 residues long. CDR3: CASSVDPLAGELFF. CDR3 nucleotides: TGTGCCAGCAGCGTAGATCCCCTCGCCGGGGAGCTGTTTTTT. Full variable domain (missing parts from reference TRBV9 and TRBJ2-2): DSGVTQTPKHLITATGQRVTLRCSPRSGDLSVYWYQQSLDQGLQFLIQYYNGEERAKGNILERFSAQQFPDLHSELNLSSLELGDSALYFCASSVDPLAGELFFGEGSRLTVL.

The table lists this clone with a few counts. The chain combines TRBV7-3 with TRBJ2-5; 7 bases map to TRBD1. V shed 4 bases and J 5 bases; nucleotides not matched to a gene: 7. CDR3 length: 14 residues. The germline V gene encodes CDR1 SGHTA and CDR2 FQGTGA. The CDR3: CASSSVGQEETQYF. CDR3 in DNA: TGTGCCAGCAGCTCGGTCGGACAGGAGGAGACCCAGTACTTC.

The chain uses TRBV15 and TRBJ2-7; 13 positions match TRBD2. CDR1 and CDR2 (germline): LNHNV, YYDKDF (reference sequence). V shed 1 base, J shed 6 bases, and the junction held 9 bases outside the gene matches. The CDR3 sequence is 17 residues long. This CDR3 is CATSRVGTSGTHFEQYV. The CDR3 DNA reads TGTGCCACCAGCAGAGTGGGGACTAGCGGGACCCACTTCGAGCAGTACGTC.

This clone was detected only a few times. The chain is built from TRBV11-2 and TRBJ2-7; D may be TRBD2 (5 bases). Germline V gene sequence: CDR1 SGHAT, CDR2 FQNNGV. V lost 5 bases to trimming and J lost 3 bases, with 20 bases between them. This CDR3 is 16 amino acids long. The CDR3 protein is CASSGPTQRRYYEQYV. The CDR3 DNA is TGTGCCAGCAGCGGGCCGACTCAGCGGAGATACTACGAGCAGTACGTC.

The chain employs TRBV6-1 and TRBJ1-1; D call uncertain. Trimming shortened V by 5 bases and J by 7 bases, and 20 bases separated the two germline ends. This CDR3 contains 15 residues. Germline V gene data show CDR1 as MNHNS and CDR2 as SASEGT. The CDR3 DNA is TGTGCCAGCAGTCGCGACCCGACCAGACGGGATGAAGCTTTCTTT. Amino acid sequence: CASSRDPTRRDEAFF.

The chain has TRBV18 and TRBJ1-1; tentatively, D is TRBD1 (5 bases). Germline assignment: CDR1 KGHSH and CDR2 LQKENI. The CDR3 totals 15 residues. Trimming cost V 2 bases and J 1 base, with 11 bases left between them. CDR3 sequence reads: CASSPTQGRNTEAFF. CDR3 in DNA: TGTGCCAGCTCACCAACCCAGGGCCGGAACACTGAAGCTTTCTTT.

With respect to this clone: Within the sample, other DNA sequences also encode this same CDR3. Here the CDR3 DNA reads TGTGCCTGGAGTGTCACAGGGGTTTACGGCTACACCTTC. Translated, it gives CAWSVTGVYGYTF. V is TRBV30 and J is TRBJ1-2; TRBD1 agrees at 7 bases. V lost 0 bases to trimming and J lost 8 bases; unmatched junction nucleotides: 6. The CDR3 extends over 13 amino acids. CDR1 and CDR2 from the germline V gene are GTSNPN and SVGIG (reference sequence).

This chain links TRBV9 with TRBJ1-5; D remains ambiguous. Deletions cut 3 bases from V and 3 bases from J, with 7 bases between. The CDR3 totals 13 residues. Germline loops: CDR1 SGDLS, CDR2 YYNGEE. Here the CDR3 DNA reads TGTGCCAGCAGCGGCCAGGACAATCAGCCCCAGCATTTT. Its protein is CASSGQDNQPQHF.

The CDR3: CASSLSGATNEKLFF. DNA of the CDR3: TGTGCCAGCAGCCTCTCAGGGGCAACTAATGAAAAACTGTTTTTT. J is TRBJ1-4 and V is TRBV7-9; TRBD1 might be the D (6 bases). V was shortened by 5 bases and J by 0 bases, with 10 bases between the two germline ends. Germline loops: CDR1 SEHNR, CDR2 FQNEAQ (reference sequence). The CDR3 is made up of 15 amino acids.

This chain connects TRBV7-2 to TRBJ2-1; 8 positions agree with TRBD2. Germline CDR1 and CDR2: SGHTA and FQGNSA. Trimming at V came to 4 bases and at J to 7 bases, leaving 18 bases not matched to a gene. The CDR3 extends over 18 amino acids. The CDR3 loop is CASSSARRGLVKGNEQFF. The CDR3 DNA reads TGTGCCAGCAGCTCGGCTAGGCGGGGACTAGTGAAAGGTAATGAGCAGTTCTTC.

A few counts support this clone. The chain links TRBV28 to TRBJ2-3, with D possibly TRBD2 on 5 matching bases. The CDR3 totals 13 residues. Trimming left V 7 bases short and J 4 bases short, with 12 bases between. Looked up from germline, CDR1 is MDHEN and CDR2 is SYDVKM. In DNA form, the CDR3 reads TGTGCCAGCAACCCCGGGGTAGCAGATACGCAGTATTTT. It translates to CASNPGVADTQYF.

V is TRBV30 and J is TRBJ1-5, with 7 bases that match TRBD1. Losses at the gene ends were 0 bases for V and 4 bases for J; bases not matched to a gene: 3. The CDR3 is 14 residues long. Germline V gene sequence: CDR1 GTSNPN, CDR2 SVGIG (reference sequence). In DNA, the CDR3 is TGTGCCTGGAGTGTCGGGACAGCTAATCAGCCCCAGCATTTT. Translation gives CAWSVGTANQPQHF.

For this clone: This sample includes further DNA sequences coding for the same CDR3. V usage is TRBV29-1 and J usage is TRBJ2-1, with D possibly being TRBD2 (5 bases). Germline V gives CDR1 SQVTM, CDR2 ANQGSEA. Trimming cost V 3 bases and J 0 bases, with 9 bases left between them. The CDR3 extends over 14 amino acids. In nucleotides, the CDR3 is TGCAGCGTTGATGGCGGGTCCTCCTACAATGAGCAGTTCTTC. Amino acids: CSVDGGSSYNEQFF.

The CDR3 spells CASSLGQGITGELFF. CDR3 nucleotides: TGTGCCAGCAGCTTAGGGCAGGGGATTACCGGGGAGCTGTTTTTT. This chain uses TRBV7-2 with TRBJ2-2, with a tentative D call TRBD1 (6 bases). The V gene lost 1 base and the J gene lost 5 bases, with 11 bases spanning the gap. The CDR3 length is 15 residues. CDR1 and CDR2 from the germline V gene are SGHTA and FQGNSA.

This clone turned up a few times. The CDR3 reads CASSLGGSGTDTQYF. The DNA of the CDR3 is TGTGCCAGCAGTTTAGGGGGCTCGGGCACAGATACGCAGTATTTT. The genes are TRBV27 and TRBJ2-3, with a possible D match to TRBD1 (6 bases). The V end was cut by 2 bases, the J end by 1 base, with 10 bases between. The CDR3 is 15 residues long. Germline loops: CDR1 MNHEY, CDR2 SMNVEV (reference sequence).